This T cell receptor (beta chain) was retrieved from a study of T cell responses to AZD1222 COVID-19 vaccine. Study results and caveats: At baseline, seropositivity was found in only six or seven AZD1222 recipients. Regions 160-218 and 743-854 held dominance among vaccine-associated CD4 TCRs, which spanned spike. Close to half of spike-specific TCRs reportedly recognize unmutated variant regions.

V was shortened by 4 bases and J by 3 bases, with 10 bases between the two germline ends. The CDR3 is 14 amino acids. Germline V gives CDR1 SGHNT, CDR2 YYREEE (reference sequence). Produced via immunoSEQ multiplex PCR; TCRdb's table is partial and in-frame only. The sample contains 99,000 or so clones, roughly 86% of which appear only once. In this sample, this clone turned up once. Its antigen remains unidentified. The TCR originated in an adult who received the MenACWY meningococcal vaccine as a control. The chain has TRBV5-4 and TRBJ2-2; D call uncertain. The specimen was peripheral blood, collected 28 days after the second dose of the MenACWY control vaccine. The DNA of the CDR3 is TGTGCCAGCAGCACGGCCTTGGACACCGGGGAGCTGTTTTTT. Translated, it gives CASSTALDTGELFF. Supplemented by reference TRBV5-4 and TRBJ2-2, the full variable domain reads ETGVTQSPTHLIKTRGQQVTLRCSSQSGHNTVSWYQQALGQGPQFIFQYYREEENGRGNFPPRFSGLQFPNYSSELNVNALELDDSALYLCASSTALDTGELFFGEGSRLTVL.